The 6 T cell receptor beta chains presented below share a single source sample, sequenced in a study of cytomegalovirus exposure and HLA in healthy donors. Researchers ran the PCR with 60 Vbeta and 13 Jbeta primers. Assay used: immunoSEQ multiplex PCR; TCRdb lists only in-frame clones, some missing. The repertoire holds approximately 130,000 clones, with over 70% as singletons. What was sequenced was PBMCs. These receptors were obtained from a man aged 25-45 years in good health and CMV-seronegative.

The gene calls are TRBV5-1 and TRBJ2-2; 7 nucleotides align to TRBD1. CDR3 length equals 14 residues. The ends lost 0 bases at V and 8 bases at J; junction bases unmatched: 4. The germline CDR1 and CDR2 sequences are SGHRS and YFSETQ. CDR3 in DNA: TGCGCCAGCAGCTTGGCCGACAGGGTTGGGGAGCTGTTTTTT. Its translation is CASSLADRVGELFF.

The CDR3 nucleotides are TGTGCCAGCAGGGGACTAGCCCACGAGCAGTACTTC. Encoded protein: CASRGLAHEQYF. The rearrangement links TRBV7-8 to TRBJ2-7; 9 bases agree with TRBD2. Unmatched junction bases numbered 2, after V lost 6 bases and J lost 5 bases. The CDR3 loop spans 12 amino acids. Germline V gene data show CDR1 as SGHVS and CDR2 as FQNEAQ.

The V call is TRBV7-7, the J call TRBJ2-1; 7 bases are shared with TRBD2. The CDR3 spans 15 residues. Germline CDR1 SSHAT, CDR2 FNYEAQ (reference sequence). CDR3 loop: CATREAGGAYNEQFF. The CDR3 DNA is TGTGCTACCCGGGAGGCCGGCGGGGCCTACAATGAGCAGTTCTTC.

This clone has a handful of counts. The V call is TRBV4-1, the J call TRBJ2-5; 8 bases are a match to TRBD2. The CDR3 runs to 17 residues. The V gene end was trimmed by 0 bases and the J gene end by 1 base; junction bases not matched to a gene: 7. Looked up from germline, CDR1 is MGHRA and CDR2 is YSYEKL. The DNA for the CDR3 is TGCGCCAGCAGCCAAGATCGGGGGGGAGGGTTCCAAGAGACCCAGTACTTC. It specifies CASSQDRGGGFQETQYF.

The V call is TRBV5-6, the J call TRBJ1-2, with a tentative D call TRBD1 (6 bases). Germline V CDR1 and CDR2: SGHDT, YYEEEE. The CDR3 extends over 13 amino acids. Trimming shortened V by 4 bases and J by 4 bases, and 11 bases separated the two germline ends. The CDR3 coding sequence is TGTGCCAGCAGCGCCGGACAGTTCTATGGCTACACCTTC. This encodes CASSAGQFYGYTF.

This sequence joins TRBV19 and TRBJ2-1, with TRBD2 identical over 12 bases. CDR1 LNHDA and CDR2 SQIVND come from the germline V gene (reference sequence). Trimming at V came to 10 bases and at J to 4 bases, leaving 11 bases not matched to a gene. The CDR3 spans 16 residues. The chain's CDR3 is CATKTSGGQKYNEQFF. The CDR3 nucleotides read TGTGCCACGAAGACTAGCGGGGGCCAAAAGTACAATGAGCAGTTCTTC.